The 18 T cell receptor beta chains presented below share a single source sample, sequenced in a study of blood T cell repertoires in COVID-19. Clones were read by immunoSEQ multiplex PCR, and TCRdb kept only the in-frame ones, dropping some. Counted here are approximately 200,000 clones, 70% to 90% occurring once; the ten biggest clones make up around 2.9%. The sample consisted of peripheral blood. The receptors originated from a man aged 45-65 years who had recovered from COVID-19.

V gene TRBV11-2 combines with J gene TRBJ2-7; 9 positions agree with TRBD1. Germline-derived CDR1 and CDR2 are SGHAT and FQNNGV. This CDR3 has 14 amino acids. V lost 4 bases and J lost 5; bases outside the gene matches: 6. For the CDR3, the DNA is TGTGCCAGCAGCTCAAGACAGGGGGTACACGAGCAGTACTTC. Protein product: CASSSRQGVHEQYF. The complete variable domain, with remaining parts taken from reference TRBV11-2 and TRBJ2-7, reads EAGVAQSPRYKIIEKRQSVAFWCNPISGHATLYWYQQILGQGPKLLIQFQNNGVVDDSQLPKDRFSAERLKGVDSTLKIQPAKLEDSAVYLCASSSRQGVHEQYFGPGTRLTVT.

J is TRBJ2-7 and V is TRBV6-5, with 8 bases that match TRBD1. Germline CDR1 MNHEY, CDR2 SVGAGI. V trimming: 2 bases; J trimming: 2 bases; junction bases outside the gene matches: 2. This CDR3 has 14 amino acids. CDR3 sequence reads: CASSYDRGPYEQYF. CDR3 bases: TGTGCCAGCAGTTACGACAGGGGCCCCTACGAGCAGTACTTC.

The rearrangement links TRBV3-1 (or the pseudogene TRBV3-2) to TRBJ2-7, with 11 bases identical to TRBD2. Trimming took 4 bases from V and 4 from J; bases not matched to a gene: 9. Germline V gene lookup returns CDR1 LGHDT and CDR2 YNNKEL (reference sequence). The CDR3 covers 16 residues. The CDR3 sequence: CASSPWTGLADYEQYF. CDR3 DNA sequence: TGTGCCAGCAGCCCCTGGACGGGACTAGCGGATTACGAGCAGTACTTC.

The chain has TRBV6-1 and TRBJ2-6; no definite D call. Trimming removed 4 bases from V and 0 bases from J, with 10 bases in between. This CDR3 is 16 amino acids long. CDR1 is MNHNS, CDR2 SASEGT, per germline. The chain's CDR3 is CASSAPVYSGANVLTF. For the CDR3, the DNA is TGTGCCAGCAGTGCCCCGGTGTACTCTGGGGCCAACGTCCTGACTTTC.

About this clone itself: Additional DNA sequences in this sample encode the identical CDR3. The V gene is TRBV12-3 or TRBV12-4, the J gene TRBJ1-2; 7 positions agree with TRBD1. The CDR3 sequence is 13 residues long. After removal of 5 bases from V and 5 bases from J, the junction contained 5 bases not matched to a gene. The CDR3 spells CASSPQGYYGYTF. DNA for the CDR3: TGTGCCAGCAGTCCACAGGGGTATTATGGCTACACCTTC.

V usage is TRBV2 and J usage is TRBJ1-4; the match to TRBD1 covers 10 bases. V was pared by 7 bases and J by 8 bases, with 10 bases of the junction left unmatched. CDR3 length equals 15 residues. Germline CDR1 and CDR2: SNHLY and FYNNEI. This chain's CDR3 is CASTEAGTGVEKLFF. The CDR3 bases are TGTGCCAGCACCGAAGCGGGGACAGGGGTCGAAAAACTGTTTTTT.

The CDR3 DNA is TGTGCCAGCAGCCAAGGCGGGAGAGGTCACAATGAGCAGTTCTTC. Translation: CASSQGGRGHNEQFF. The chain recombines TRBV3-1 (or the pseudogene TRBV3-2) with TRBJ2-1, with 7 bases matching TRBD2. The V segment lost 1 base and the J segment 5 bases; nucleotides outside the gene matches: 5. Germline loops: CDR1 LGHDT, CDR2 YNNKEL (reference sequence). This CDR3 is built from 15 residues.

This chain links TRBV27 with TRBJ2-7, with D possibly matching TRBD1 (5 bases). The CDR3 is 15 residues long. Germline-derived CDR1 and CDR2 are MNHEY and SMNVEV (reference sequence). Trimming cost V 4 bases and J 9 bases, with 22 bases left between them. The CDR3 loop is CASSSRQGSTVRQYF. In DNA, the CDR3 is TGTGCCAGCAGTTCACGGCAGGGTTCCACCGTCCGGCAGTACTTC.

This sequence joins TRBV3-1 (or the pseudogene TRBV3-2) and TRBJ2-7, with TRBD2 matching 9 bases. Germline values: CDR1 LGHDT, CDR2 YNNKEL (reference sequence). This CDR3 is 16 amino acids long. The junction had 13 bases not matched to a gene; V was cut back by 4 bases and J by 6 bases. The CDR3 protein is CASSRLAGSSRAEQYF. CDR3 nucleotides: TGTGCCAGCAGCCGCCTAGCGGGGTCTAGCCGTGCCGAGCAGTACTTC.

The chain employs TRBV3-1 (or the pseudogene TRBV3-2) and TRBJ2-1; 14 nucleotides match TRBD2. The CDR3 extends over 16 amino acids. The V segment lost 5 bases and the J segment 10 bases; nucleotides outside the gene matches: 10. The germline CDR1 and CDR2 sequences are LGHDT and YNNKEL (reference sequence). The chain's CDR3 is CASSLNPGLAGVEQFF. CDR3 coding DNA: TGTGCCAGCAGCTTAAACCCGGGACTAGCGGGGGTAGAGCAGTTCTTC.

CDR3 in DNA: TGTGCCAGCAGCCCTAAGGAGGGGACAGGGAATAGGGTGACCCAGTACTTC. Its translation: CASSPKEGTGNRVTQYF. This rearrangement joins TRBV5-4 to TRBJ2-5; 9 nucleotides align to TRBD1. Germline lookup yields CDR1 SGHNT and CDR2 YYREEE (reference sequence). V was clipped by 4 bases and J by 7 bases; unmatched bases: 17. The CDR3 has 17 residues.

The chain employs TRBV29-1 and TRBJ2-1, with TRBD2 as a possible D gene (6 bases). CDR1 is SQVTM and CDR2 is ANQGSEA in the germline V gene. The CDR3 extends over 15 amino acids. The V end was cut by 5 bases, the J end by 0 bases, with 14 bases between. The CDR3 region is CSVSGSQTSYNEQFF. In nucleotides, the CDR3 is TGCAGCGTTTCCGGGAGTCAAACCTCCTACAATGAGCAGTTCTTC.

This rearrangement joins TRBV4-1 to TRBJ1-4; 8 bases fit TRBD1. The CDR3 has 16 residues. J gave up 7 bases and V 4 bases, and 11 bases lay outside the gene matches. From germline, CDR1 is MGHRA and CDR2 YSYEKL. CDR3 amino acids: CASSPKPGQDPEKLFF. The CDR3 coding sequence is TGCGCCAGCAGCCCGAAACCGGGACAGGATCCTGAAAAACTGTTTTTT.

This clone showed up just a few times. The DNA of the CDR3 is TGTGCCAGTAGTATAGACAGGGGGCGCAGCGATGAGCAGTTCTTC. Translating it yields CASSIDRGRSDEQFF. This chain joins TRBV19 and TRBJ2-1, with 8 bases fitting TRBD1. V gave up 0 bases and J gave up 8 bases; unmatched junction bases: 6. Looked up from germline, CDR1 is LNHDA and CDR2 is SQIVND (reference sequence). The CDR3 has 15 residues.

This chain links TRBV28 with TRBJ2-7; no reliable D call. Germline assignment: CDR1 MDHEN and CDR2 SYDVKM. V dropped 7 bases and J dropped 2 bases, with 12 bases sitting between them. CDR3 length: 13 amino acids. The CDR3 region is CASTRLGTYEQYF. In DNA, the CDR3 is TGTGCCAGCACCCGGCTAGGTACCTACGAGCAGTACTTC.

V gene TRBV4-1 combines with J gene TRBJ1-1; TRBD1 might be the D (5 bases). V lost 4 bases and J lost 5, with 20 bases in between. The CDR3 extends over 16 amino acids. CDR1 is MGHRA and CDR2 is YSYEKL in the germline V gene. This CDR3 reads CASSPIDGGLGTEAFF. The CDR3, as DNA: TGCGCCAGCAGCCCGATCGACGGGGGGTTGGGGACTGAAGCTTTCTTT.

The chain employs TRBV30 and TRBJ1-3, with D unresolved. The length of the CDR3 is 13 residues. The germline V gene has CDR1 GTSNPN and CDR2 SVGIG (reference sequence). V was cut by 2 bases and J by 4 bases, with 9 bases left in between. CDR3 sequence: CAWSSGLGNTIYF. Written as DNA, the CDR3 is TGTGCCTGGAGTTCCGGACTGGGAAACACCATATATTTT. Variable domain in full (rest from reference TRBV30 and TRBJ1-3): SQTIHQWPATLVQPVGSPLSLECTVEGTSNPNLYWYRQAAGRGLQLLFYSVGIGQISSEVPQNLSASRPQDRQFILSSKKLLLSDSGFYLCAWSSGLGNTIYFGEGSWLTVV.

The CDR3 DNA follows: TGTGCCACCAAGGAGTCCACGAACACCGGGGAGCTGTTTTTT. It specifies CATKESTNTGELFF. The gene calls are TRBV2 and TRBJ2-2, with D unresolved. From germline, CDR1 is SNHLY and CDR2 FYNNEI. Between the trimmed V and J ends, which lost 10 bases and 0 bases, there was a span of 12 bases. This CDR3 has 14 residues.